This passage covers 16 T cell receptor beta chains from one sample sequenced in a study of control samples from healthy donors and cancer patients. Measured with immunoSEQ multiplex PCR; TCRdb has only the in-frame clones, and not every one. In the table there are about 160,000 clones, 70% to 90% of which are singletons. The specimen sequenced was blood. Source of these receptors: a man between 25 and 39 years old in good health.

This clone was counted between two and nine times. As DNA, the CDR3 is TGTGCCAGCAGCTTGCCGGGGATGAATCAGCCCCAGCATTTT. Amino acids: CASSLPGMNQPQHF. V and J are TRBV5-6 and TRBJ1-5; D is undetermined. The CDR3 has 14 amino acids. The V gene lost 1 base and the J gene lost 4 bases, with 9 bases spanning the gap. CDR1 and CDR2 from the germline V gene are SGHDT and YYEEEE.

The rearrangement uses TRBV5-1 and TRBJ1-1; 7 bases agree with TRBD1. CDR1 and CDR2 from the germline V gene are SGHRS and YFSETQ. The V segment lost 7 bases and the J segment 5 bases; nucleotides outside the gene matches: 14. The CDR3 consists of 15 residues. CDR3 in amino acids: CASGPGGGGGTEAFF. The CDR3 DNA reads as TGCGCCAGCGGTCCTGGGGGAGGGGGCGGAACTGAAGCTTTCTTT. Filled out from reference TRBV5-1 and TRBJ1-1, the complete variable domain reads KAGVTQTPRYLIKTRGQQVTLSCSPISGHRSVSWYQQTPGQGLQFLFEYFSETQRNKGNFPGRFSGRQFSNSRSEMNVSTLELGDSALYLCASGPGGGGGTEAFFGQGTRLTVV.

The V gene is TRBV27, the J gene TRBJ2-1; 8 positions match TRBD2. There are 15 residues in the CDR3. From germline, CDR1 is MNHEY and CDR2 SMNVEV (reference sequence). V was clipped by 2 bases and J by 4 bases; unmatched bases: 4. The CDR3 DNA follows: TGTGCCAGCAGTTTAGGCGGGGGGATTTACAATGAGCAGTTCTTC. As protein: CASSLGGGIYNEQFF.

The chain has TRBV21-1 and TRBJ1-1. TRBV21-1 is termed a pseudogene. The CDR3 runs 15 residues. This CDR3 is CASSTPSRRHGGAFF. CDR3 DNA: TGTGCCAGCAGCACCCCTAGCAGGCGGCACGGGGGAGCTTTCTTT.

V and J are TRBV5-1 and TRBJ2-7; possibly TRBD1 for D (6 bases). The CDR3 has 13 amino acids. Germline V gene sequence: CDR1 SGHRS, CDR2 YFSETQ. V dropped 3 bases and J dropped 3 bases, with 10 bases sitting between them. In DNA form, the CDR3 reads TGCGCCAGCAGCTCAGGGGCGTTCTACGAGCAGTACTTC. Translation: CASSSGAFYEQYF.

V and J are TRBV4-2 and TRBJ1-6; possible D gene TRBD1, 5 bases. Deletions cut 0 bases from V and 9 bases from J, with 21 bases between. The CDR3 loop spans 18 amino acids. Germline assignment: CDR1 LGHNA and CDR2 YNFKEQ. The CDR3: CASSQDQEGAGRGSPLHF. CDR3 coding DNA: TGTGCCAGCAGCCAAGATCAAGAAGGGGCAGGGCGAGGTTCACCCCTCCACTTT.

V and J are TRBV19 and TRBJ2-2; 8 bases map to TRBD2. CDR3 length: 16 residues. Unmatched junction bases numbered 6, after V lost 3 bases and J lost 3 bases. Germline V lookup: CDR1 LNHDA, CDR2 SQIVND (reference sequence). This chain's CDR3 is CASSILRGAYTGELFF. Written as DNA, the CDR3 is TGTGCCAGTAGTATTTTGCGGGGGGCGTACACCGGGGAGCTGTTTTTT.

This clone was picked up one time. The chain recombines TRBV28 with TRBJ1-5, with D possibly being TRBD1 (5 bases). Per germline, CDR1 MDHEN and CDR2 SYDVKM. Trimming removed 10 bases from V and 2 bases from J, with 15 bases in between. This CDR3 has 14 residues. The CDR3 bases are TGTGCCACCATTGGGGGGAAGGGCAATCAGCCCCAGCATTTT. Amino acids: CATIGGKGNQPQHF.

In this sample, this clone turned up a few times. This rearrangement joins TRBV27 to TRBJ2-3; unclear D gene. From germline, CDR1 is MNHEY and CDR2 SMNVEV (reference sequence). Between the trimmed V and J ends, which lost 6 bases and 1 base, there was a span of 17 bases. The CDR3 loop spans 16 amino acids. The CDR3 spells CASSAIAPAGTDTQYF. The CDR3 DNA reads TGTGCCAGCAGCGCTATCGCGCCGGCCGGCACAGATACGCAGTATTTT.

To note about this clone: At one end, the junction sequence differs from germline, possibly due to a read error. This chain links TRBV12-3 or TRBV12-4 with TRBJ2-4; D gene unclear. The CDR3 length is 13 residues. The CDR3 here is CASSYELDKPRDF. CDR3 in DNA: TGTGCCAGCAGTTACGAGCTAGACAAGCCTAGGGACTTC.

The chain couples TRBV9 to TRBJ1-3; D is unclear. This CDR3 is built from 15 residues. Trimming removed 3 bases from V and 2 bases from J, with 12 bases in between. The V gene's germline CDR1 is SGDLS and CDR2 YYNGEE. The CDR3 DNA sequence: TGTGCCAGCAGCGCCCAACTGGGCCCTGGAAACACCATATATTTT. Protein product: CASSAQLGPGNTIYF.

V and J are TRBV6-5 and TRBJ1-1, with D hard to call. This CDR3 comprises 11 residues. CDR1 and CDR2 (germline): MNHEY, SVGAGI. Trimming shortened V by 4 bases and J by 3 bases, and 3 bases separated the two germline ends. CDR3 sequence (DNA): TGTGCCAGCAGTTCCTACACTGAAGCTTTCTTT. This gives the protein CASSSYTEAFF.

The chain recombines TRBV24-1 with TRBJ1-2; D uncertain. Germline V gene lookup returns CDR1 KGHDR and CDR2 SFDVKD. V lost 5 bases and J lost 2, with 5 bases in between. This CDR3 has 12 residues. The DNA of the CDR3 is TGTGCCACCAGTGCCCGGAACTATGGCTACACCTTC. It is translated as CATSARNYGYTF.

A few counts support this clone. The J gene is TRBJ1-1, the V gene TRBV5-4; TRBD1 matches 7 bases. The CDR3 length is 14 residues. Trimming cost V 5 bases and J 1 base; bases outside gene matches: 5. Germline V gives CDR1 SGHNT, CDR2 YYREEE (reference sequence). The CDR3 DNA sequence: TGTGCCAGCAGGTCGGGACAGACGAACACTGAAGCTTTCTTT. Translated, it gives CASRSGQTNTEAFF.

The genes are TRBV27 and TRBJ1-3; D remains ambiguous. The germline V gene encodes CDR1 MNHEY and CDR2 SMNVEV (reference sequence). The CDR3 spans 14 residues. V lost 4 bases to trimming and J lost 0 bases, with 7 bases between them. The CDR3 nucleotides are TGTGCCAGCAGTTCAGAGAACTCTGGAAACACCATATATTTT. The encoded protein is CASSSENSGNTIYF.

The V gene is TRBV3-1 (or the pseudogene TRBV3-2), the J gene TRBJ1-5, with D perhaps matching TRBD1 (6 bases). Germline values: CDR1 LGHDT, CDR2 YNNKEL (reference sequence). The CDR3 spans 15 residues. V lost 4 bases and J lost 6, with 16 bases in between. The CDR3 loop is CASSLSGLGGQPQHF. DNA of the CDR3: TGTGCCAGCAGCCTTTCAGGGTTAGGGGGTCAGCCCCAGCATTTT.